This entry concerns a single T cell receptor (beta chain). The antigen it recognizes is unknown. No quality values exist for individual bases; no much larger clone is one base distant. This entry is derived from a study of blood T cell repertoires in COVID-19 (dated by TCRdb to the early 2020s). Background on the whole study: Samples from collaborators originated in the United States, Italy and Spain and spanned both the acute and convalescent phases of COVID-19. The prospective study material was composed of cDNA or gDNA derived from T cells, B-cell-depleted T cells, or PBMCs. The dataset comprised deeply sampled blood TCRbeta repertoires from subjects exposed to, actively infected with, or recovered from COVID-19. The repertoires were made available in a free public database intended to serve as a resource for research on the immune response to SARS-CoV-2. Samples came from the ongoing ImmuneRACE study (first 160 participants) plus 1,254 subjects from 6 global collaborators. Nearly every sample came with metadata listing a de-identified subject ID, COVID-19 status, age in years and sex. Where available, HLA class I and class II types were obtained from metadata supplied by the sample provider rather than from assay-based typing.

Collaborating institutions collected whole blood in K2EDTA tubes following their own protocols. For TCRbeta analysis, collaborator samples were shipped as frozen whole blood, as isolated PBMCs, or as DNA extracted from either sample type. Points the paper makes about the study in general: How much clinical and demographic metadata was included differed by source and by participant, and the metadata was provided uncurated.

Trimmed from V: 5 bases; trimmed from J: 6 bases; junction bases lacking a gene match: 9. Per the germline V gene (reference sequence), SEHNR is the CDR1 and FQNEAQ is the CDR2. The CDR3, from cysteine to phenylalanine, totals 14 residues. Only the CDR3 part of the read is kept: 42 bases, read in frame from the first base. The immunoSEQ Assay, a bias-controlled multiplex PCR, was used to amplify TCRbeta CDR3 regions from genomic DNA. The paper's processing steps were these. The number of nucleated cells in each sample was estimated from the amplification of reference gene primers within the assay. To quantify the absolute abundance of each unique TCRbeta CDR3 rearrangement, sequence reads were collapsed and filtered. Productive Simpson clonality was computed per sample as the square root of Simpson's diversity index over productive rearrangements. Held by TCRdb, this immuneACCESS table contains in-frame sequences only and omits some clones. Under half of the omission traces to an unresolved V gene where checked; the cause of the rest is unknown. Clone size and V and J calls were adopted from that table, with D and trimming inferred from the DNA. Within this sample are approximately 83,000 clones, with roughly 90% of them counted one time only. The ten most abundant clones make up 7% to 8% of the sample.

The chain was built from TRBV7-9 and TRBJ2-7; 8 bases in between match TRBD2. This TCR was sampled from a man in his 70s with acute or convalescent COVID-19. Sequenced input: peripheral blood. CDR3 protein: CASSLSGLAGEQYF. At the DNA level, the sequence is TGTGCCAGCAGCCTCAGTGGACTAGCAGGCGAGCAGTACTTC.